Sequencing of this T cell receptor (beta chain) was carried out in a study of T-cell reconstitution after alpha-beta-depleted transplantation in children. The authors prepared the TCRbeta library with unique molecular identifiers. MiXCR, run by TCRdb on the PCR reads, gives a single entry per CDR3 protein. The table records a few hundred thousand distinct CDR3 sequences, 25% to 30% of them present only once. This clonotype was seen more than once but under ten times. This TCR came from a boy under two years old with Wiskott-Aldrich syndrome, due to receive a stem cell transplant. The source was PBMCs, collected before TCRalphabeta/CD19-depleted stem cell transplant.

This CDR3 is CASSPAGTSAYNEQFF. In DNA form, the CDR3 reads TGTGCCAGCAGCCCCGCCGGGACTAGCGCCTACAATGAGCAGTTCTTC. The chain is built from TRBV7-9 and TRBJ2-1, with 10 nucleotides matching TRBD2. J lost 2 bases, V lost 5 bases, and 6 bases had no gene match. Germline CDR1 reads SEHNR; CDR2 reads FQNEAQ (reference sequence). The CDR3 loop spans 16 amino acids.